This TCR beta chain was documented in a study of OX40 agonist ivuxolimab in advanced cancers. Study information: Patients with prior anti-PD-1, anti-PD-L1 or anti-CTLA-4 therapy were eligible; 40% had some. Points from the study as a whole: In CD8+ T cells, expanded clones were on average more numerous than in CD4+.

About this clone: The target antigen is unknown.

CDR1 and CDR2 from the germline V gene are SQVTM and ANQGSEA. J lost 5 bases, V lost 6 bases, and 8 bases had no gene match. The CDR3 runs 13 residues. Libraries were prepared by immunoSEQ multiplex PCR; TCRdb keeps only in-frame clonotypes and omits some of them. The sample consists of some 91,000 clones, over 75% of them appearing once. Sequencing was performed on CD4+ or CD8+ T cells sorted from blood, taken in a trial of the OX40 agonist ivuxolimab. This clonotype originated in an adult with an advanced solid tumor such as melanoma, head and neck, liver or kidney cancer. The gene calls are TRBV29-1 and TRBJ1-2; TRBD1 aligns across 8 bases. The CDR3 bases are TGCAGCGTACAGGACAGGGAGGGGTATGGCTACACCTTC. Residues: CSVQDREGYGYTF.